These 5 T cell receptor beta chains originate from one sample sequenced in a study of shared clonotypes between healthy human individuals. Only in-frame clones appear in the TCRdb table, and some are missing; sequencing was by immunoSEQ multiplex PCR. The data contain a few million clones, 85% to 95% of them singletons. The sequenced sample was naive CD4+ T cells from PBMCs. Subset indicated: CD45RA+ positively selected. The receptors stem from a man aged 18 to 29 in good health. Some clones in this sample may be carry-over from other donors' samples.

This chain joins TRBV6-6 and TRBJ2-1; a weak D match, TRBD1 (6 bases). CDR1 is MNHNY, CDR2 SVGAGI, per germline (reference sequence). V lost 5 bases to trimming and J lost 6 bases, with 14 bases between them. The CDR3 is 14 residues long. The CDR3 region has the DNA TGTGCCAGCAGTCCACAACAGGGAACCAATGAGCAGTTCTTC. Translated, it gives CASSPQQGTNEQFF.

The CDR3 here is CASSEAGRSGANVLTF. The CDR3, as DNA: TGTGCCAGCAGTGAAGCGGGGCGCTCTGGGGCCAACGTCCTGACTTTC. This rearrangement joins TRBV6-1 to TRBJ2-6; a possible D gene is TRBD1 (5 bases). CDR1 MNHNS and CDR2 SASEGT come from the germline V gene. The CDR3 is 16 residues long. V was trimmed by 0 bases and J by 0 bases, leaving 6 bases between them.

DNA for the CDR3: TGTGCCAGCAGTTTAGCGGCTTCTCCGGAGCCCCAGCATTTT. The encoded protein is CASSLAASPEPQHF. The V gene is TRBV28, the J gene TRBJ1-5; no definite D call. Trimming pared 2 bases from V and 8 bases from J, leaving 13 bases between. Germline V gene sequence: CDR1 MDHEN, CDR2 SYDVKM. This CDR3 has 14 residues.

The CDR3 reads CASMGQAANYGYTF. The CDR3 coding sequence is TGTGCCAGTATGGGACAGGCAGCTAACTATGGCTACACCTTC. The rearrangement uses TRBV2 and TRBJ1-2; 8 bases are a match to TRBD1. The trim removed 9 bases at V and 0 bases at J, leaving 6 bases unmatched. CDR3 length: 14 residues. Germline CDR1 is SNHLY and CDR2 is FYNNEI.

The V and J genes are TRBV6-5 and TRBJ2-7, with 7 bases lining up with TRBD2. The V segment lost 4 bases and the J segment 2 bases; nucleotides outside the gene matches: 5. Germline CDR1 is MNHEY and CDR2 is SVGAGI. CDR3 length equals 14 residues. Here the CDR3 DNA reads TGTGCCAGCAGTTTAAGGAGCGGGACCTACGAGCAGTACTTC. Protein product: CASSLRSGTYEQYF.